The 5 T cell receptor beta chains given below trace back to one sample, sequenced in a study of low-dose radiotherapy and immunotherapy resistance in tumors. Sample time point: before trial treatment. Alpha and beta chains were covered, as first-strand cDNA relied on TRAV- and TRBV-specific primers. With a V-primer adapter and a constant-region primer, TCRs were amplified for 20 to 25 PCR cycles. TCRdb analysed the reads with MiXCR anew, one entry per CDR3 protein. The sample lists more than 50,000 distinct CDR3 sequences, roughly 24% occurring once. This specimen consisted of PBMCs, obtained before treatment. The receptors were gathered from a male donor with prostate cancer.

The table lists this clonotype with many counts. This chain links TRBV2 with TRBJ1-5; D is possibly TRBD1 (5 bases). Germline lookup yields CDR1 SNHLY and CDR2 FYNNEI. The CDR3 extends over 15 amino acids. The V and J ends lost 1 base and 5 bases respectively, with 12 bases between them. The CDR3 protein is CASSEGGPLDQPQHF. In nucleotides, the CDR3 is TGTGCCAGCAGTGAAGGGGGCCCCCTCGATCAGCCCCAGCATTTT. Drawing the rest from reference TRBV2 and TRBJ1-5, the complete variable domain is EPEVTQTPSHQVTQMGQEVILRCVPISNHLYFYWYRQILGQKVEFLVSFYNNEISEKSEIFDDQFSVERPDGSNFTLKIRSTKLEDSAMYFCASSEGGPLDQPQHFGDGTRLSIL.

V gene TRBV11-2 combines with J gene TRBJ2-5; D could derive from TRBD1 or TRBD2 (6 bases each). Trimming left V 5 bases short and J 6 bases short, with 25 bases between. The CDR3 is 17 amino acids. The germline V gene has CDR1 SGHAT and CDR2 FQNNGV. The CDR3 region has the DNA TGTGCCAGCAGCCCAGGGGTCCACAGGGTCGGGGGACAGACCCAGTACTTC. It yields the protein CASSPGVHRVGGQTQYF.

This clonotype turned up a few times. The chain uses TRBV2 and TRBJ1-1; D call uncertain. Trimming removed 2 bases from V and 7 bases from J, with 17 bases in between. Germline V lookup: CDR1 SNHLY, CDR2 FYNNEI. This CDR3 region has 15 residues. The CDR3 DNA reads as TGTGCCAGCAGTGAATGGCAGGTGAACCTTTATGAAGCTTTCTTT. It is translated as CASSEWQVNLYEAFF. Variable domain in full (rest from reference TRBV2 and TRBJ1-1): EPEVTQTPSHQVTQMGQEVILRCVPISNHLYFYWYRQILGQKVEFLVSFYNNEISEKSEIFDDQFSVERPDGSNFTLKIRSTKLEDSAMYFCASSEWQVNLYEAFFGQGTRLTVV.

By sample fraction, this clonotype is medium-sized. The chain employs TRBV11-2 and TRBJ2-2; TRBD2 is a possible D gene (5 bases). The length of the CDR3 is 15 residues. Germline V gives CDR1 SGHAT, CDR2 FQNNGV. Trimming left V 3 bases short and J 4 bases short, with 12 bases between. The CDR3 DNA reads TGTGCCAGCAGCTTCCCGGACTCATTCACCGGGGAGCTGTTTTTT. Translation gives CASSFPDSFTGELFF. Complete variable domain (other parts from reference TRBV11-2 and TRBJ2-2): EAGVAQSPRYKIIEKRQSVAFWCNPISGHATLYWYQQILGQGPKLLIQFQNNGVVDDSQLPKDRFSAERLKGVDSTLKIQPAKLEDSAVYLCASSFPDSFTGELFFGEGSRLTVL.

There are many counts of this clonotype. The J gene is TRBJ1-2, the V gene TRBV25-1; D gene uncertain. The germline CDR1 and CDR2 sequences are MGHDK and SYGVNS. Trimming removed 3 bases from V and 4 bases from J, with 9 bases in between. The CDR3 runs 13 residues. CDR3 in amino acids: CASSDRSLYGYTF. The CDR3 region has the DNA TGTGCCAGCAGTGACCGGTCTCTCTATGGCTACACCTTC.